These T cell receptor beta chains were read from a single sample in a study of memory CD4+ T cells and cytomegalovirus serostatus. Using immunoSEQ multiplex PCR, the repertoire was profiled, and TCRdb retains in-frame clones only, with some absent. The table shows about 61,000 clones, with roughly 80% occurring only once. Sequencing was carried out using memory CD4+ T cells from blood. These receptors were taken from an adult in good health and CMV-seronegative. The CDR3 runs from the conserved cysteine through the conserved F or W. The D gene is left open where the match is weak. Expanded clones are given a class, and other clones once, few, many or no size at all.

TRBD1 | few | TRBJ1-2 | TRBV30 | CAWRPDRPNYGYTF | TGTGCCTGGAGACCGGACAGGCCTAACTATGGCTACACCTTC
TRBD1 | - | TRBJ1-2 | TRBV5-1 | CASSLGQRGNAWAYGYTF | TGCGCCAGCAGCCTGGGACAGCGAGGCAATGCGTGGGCCTATGGCTACACCTTC
TRBD1 | - | TRBJ2-5 | TRBV5-1 | CASSLGTGAEETQYF | TGCGCCAGCAGCTTGGGGACAGGGGCGGAGGAGACCCAGTACTTC
TRBD2 | - | TRBJ2-1 | TRBV5-6 | CASSTSRRETFYNEQFF | TGTGCCAGCAGCACCTCCCGGCGGGAGACTTTCTACAATGAGCAGTTCTTC
- | - | TRBJ1-3 | TRBV28 | CASSGRRIGPFGNTIYF | TGTGCCAGCAGTGGCCGTAGGATAGGGCCATTCGGAAACACCATATATTTT
TRBD1 | - | TRBJ2-1 | TRBV11-3 | CASSRQGQGKFEQFF | TGTGCCAGCAGCCGACAGGGACAGGGGAAATTCGAGCAGTTCTTC
TRBD2 | - | TRBJ2-5 | TRBV6-1 | CASSDQRGTSGGAETQYF | TGTGCCAGCAGTGATCAAAGGGGGACTAGCGGGGGTGCTGAGACCCAGTACTTC
TRBD1 | - | TRBJ1-2 | TRBV6-1 | CASAGQGGYEGYTF | TGTGCCAGCGCGGGACAGGGGGGCTATGAGGGCTACACCTTC
TRBD1 | - | TRBJ2-3 | TRBV2 | CASRTGPSTDTQYF | TGTGCCAGCAGGACAGGGCCTAGCACAGATACGCAGTATTTT
TRBD1 | - | TRBJ1-2 | TRBV5-1 | CASSPTPTGGDYGYTF | TGCGCCAGCAGCCCTACCCCGACAGGGGGCGACTATGGCTACACCTTC
- | - | TRBJ1-1 | TRBV14 | CASSQGRNTEAFF | TGTGCCAGCAGCCAAGGGCGCAACACTGAAGCTTTCTTT
- | - | TRBJ2-1 | TRBV6-1 | CASSERGRDASDEQFF | TGTGCCAGCAGTGAAAGGGGCAGGGATGCTTCCGATGAGCAGTTCTTC
- | - | TRBJ2-7 | TRBV10-3 | CAIRGDLSSYEQYF | TGTGCCATCAGAGGGGATTTAAGCTCCTACGAGCAGTACTTC
- | - | TRBJ1-3 | TRBV27 | CASSPGWGGNTIYF | TGTGCCAGCAGCCCGGGATGGGGGGGAAACACCATATATTTT
- | - | TRBJ2-3 | TRBV2 | CASSEVVVGDTQYF | TGTGCCAGCAGTGAAGTTGTGGTAGGCGATACGCAGTATTTT
- | medium-sized | TRBJ2-7 | TRBV7-8 | CASSSTTSYEQYF | TGTGCCAGCAGCTCCACTACTTCCTACGAGCAGTACTTC
- | once | TRBJ1-2 | TRBV7-9 | CASSLAGASNLNYGYTF | TGTGCCAGCAGCTTAGCGGGGGCATCCAACCTAAACTATGGCTACACCTTC
- | - | TRBJ2-4 | TRBV7-2 | CASSLGVYPAKNIQYF | TGTGCCAGCAGCTTGGGAGTCTATCCAGCCAAAAACATTCAGTACTTC
- | - | TRBJ2-2 | TRBV7-3 | CASSAASGVGGELFF | TGTGCCAGCAGCGCTGCATCAGGGGTTGGCGGGGAGCTGTTTTTT
TRBD2 | few | TRBJ2-7 | TRBV7-2 | CASSRRLTSGSREQYF | TGTGCCAGCAGCCGCAGGCTGACTAGCGGGAGTAGGGAGCAGTACTTC
TRBD1 | - | TRBJ1-1 | TRBV6-1 | CASRETGVMSTEAFF | TGTGCCAGCAGGGAGACAGGGGTAATGTCGACTGAAGCTTTCTTT
TRBD1 | once | TRBJ2-5 | TRBV15 | CATSRGAGTEGETQYF | TGTGCCACCAGCCGCGGCGCCGGGACAGAAGGAGAGACCCAGTACTTC
- | - | TRBJ2-7 | TRBV19 | CASSIGNRLAEQYF | TGTGCCAGTAGTATAGGAAACCGCCTCGCCGAGCAGTACTTC
TRBD1 | - | TRBJ2-2 | TRBV27 | CASKQGAHGELFF | TGTGCCAGCAAACAGGGGGCACACGGGGAGCTGTTTTTT
TRBD2 | once | TRBJ2-3 | TRBV7-9 | CASSLRTSGGITDTQYF | TGTGCCAGCAGCTTAAGGACTAGCGGGGGAATCACAGATACGCAGTATTTT
TRBD1 | few | TRBJ1-1 | TRBV19 | CASIRQGRGTEAFF | TGTGCCAGTATCCGACAGGGGAGAGGCACTGAAGCTTTCTTT
TRBD2 | few | TRBJ2-3 | TRBV5-1 | CASSLSGGDDTQYF | TGCGCCAGCAGCTTGAGTGGGGGGGACGATACGCAGTATTTT
- | few | TRBJ2-5 | TRBV28 | CASRWTTTAQETQYF | TGTGCCAGCAGATGGACAACCACTGCCCAAGAGACCCAGTACTTC
- | - | TRBJ1-2 | TRBV12-2 | CASRTRGHCNGYTF | TGTGCAAGTCGCACGCGGGGACATTGCAATGGCTACACCTTC
TRBD2 | - | TRBJ2-5 | TRBV7-3 | CASRRTSGRGKETQYF | TGTGCCAGCAGACGGACTAGCGGGAGGGGGAAAGAGACCCAGTACTTC
- | - | TRBJ1-2 | TRBV28 | CASSRWGEGYTF | TGTGCCAGCAGTCGGTGGGGGGAGGGCTACACCTTC
- | - | TRBJ1-2 | TRBV6-6 | CASSAAGTPHGYTF | TGTGCCAGCAGTGCAGCCGGGACACCCCATGGCTACACCTTC